This T cell receptor beta chain was profiled in a study of cytomegalovirus exposure and HLA in healthy donors. General study points: Associated with cytomegalovirus, according to the listing, were 150 to 200 TCR beta chains. The authors later found most CMV-associated TCR beta chains appeared HLA-restricted. Cytomegalovirus status was reportedly diagnosed by the classifier with high specificity and sensitivity. Several V segments, TRBV6-2 and TRBV6-3 among them, could not be told apart and were dropped.

PCR was performed using 60 Vbeta and 13 Jbeta primers. The method was immunoSEQ multiplex PCR; TCRdb's version includes in-frame clones alone and lacks a portion of them. The sample shows about 140,000 clones, more than 65% of them seen only once. Trimming cost V 1 base and J 5 bases, with 9 bases left between them. CDR1 is SGHTS and CDR2 is YDEGEE in the germline V gene. The CDR3 contains 13 residues. Notes on this clone: No antigen is known for it.

The sequence came from a woman younger than 45 in good health and CMV-seronegative. The gene calls are TRBV5-8 and TRBJ2-5; possibly TRBD1 for D (6 bases). Sequencing input: PBMCs. The CDR3 region is CASSLTGFETQYF. The CDR3 DNA sequence: TGTGCCAGCAGCTTGACAGGGTTCGAGACCCAGTACTTC.